This entry is about one TCR beta chain. There are many counts of this clonotype. This receptor's antigen is unknown. No much larger clonotype is one base removed from it; base qualities were not supplied. CDR3 length: 12 amino acids, cysteine to phenylalanine. Just the 36-base CDR3 DNA is kept, in frame starting at base 1. The germline ends are 10 bases apart after V is trimmed by 5 bases and J by 6 bases. The sample comes from a study of T cells in Graves' hyperthyroidism and ophthalmopathy (dated by TCRdb to between 2018 and 2020). A note on the overall study: Peripheral blood was sampled at the time of initial diagnosis, prior to any treatment. A discovery cohort of roughly 100 patients, about 40 with Graves' ophthalmopathy and about 60 with stable Graves' hyperthyroidism, was used to find distinguishing TCR V-J signatures. Whether ophthalmopathy could be predicted prospectively was tested in an independent validation cohort made up of 18 to 20 hyperthyroidism patients plus 17 patients who later progressed to ophthalmopathy. Following sampling, methimazole starting at 30 mg daily was given to hyperthyroidism patients, and high-dose intravenous methylprednisolone was given to ophthalmopathy patients. In more than 5 Graves' hyperthyroidism patients, the study also compared T-cell repertoires from thyroid tissue with T-cell repertoires from blood. The paper reports TCR Vbeta CDR3 sequencing of approximately 140 peripheral blood samples: fewer than 50 ophthalmopathy, roughly 74 hyperthyroidism and approximately 17 progressor patients. The 100 or so discovery patients were randomly split 7:3 into training and test sets.

Points the paper makes about the study in general: Sample size was not statistically predetermined, and blinding of investigators to group allocation was not performed. In validation, the model predicted progression to ophthalmopathy with around 71% sensitivity and about 72% specificity, a median of 6.5 months before onset. In cross-validation, a model built on a 13 V-J signature told ophthalmopathy apart from stable hyperthyroidism with approximately 91% sensitivity and 81% to 82% specificity, and in testing the same model reached 80%/75%. Most expanded thyroid clonotypes (frequency above 0.001) were also detected in blood, suggesting blood repertoires may reflect thyroid immune responses.

Stable Graves' hyperthyroidism was defined as the absence of progression to ophthalmopathy over 18 months of follow-up. Hyperthyroidism patients were aged 18 to 65 years and newly diagnosed, with disease duration of less than 2 months. Exclusion was applied to patients with uncontrolled infections, other autoimmune diseases, pregnancy or lactation. Diagnoses were established on the basis of clinical symptoms, serum thyroxine and TRAb, thyroid ultrasound, and orbital computed tomography. PBMCs were separated from about 10 ml of fresh peripheral blood using Ficoll-Paque density gradient centrifugation. Total RNA was extracted using Trizol reagent, and RNA quality was assessed on an Agilent 2100 Bioanalyzer. The TCR beta CDR3 regions were amplified from the RNA transcripts. The first round of RT-PCR for the TCR CDR3 was performed with the HTBI primer set and the Qiagen OneStep RT-PCR kit. Libraries were constructed in a second round of multiplex PCR, after which size selection and purification were carried out. Libraries were sequenced paired-end with 100 bp reads on an Illumina HiSeq2000. The study's own analysis went as follows. Raw data were processed with SOAPnuke, discarding reads with adapters, uncalled bases, mean Phred below 15, or no exact constant-primer or identifier match. High-quality paired reads were merged with COPE v1.2.5, and unique nucleotide sequences were defined as clonotypes. MiTCR v1.1 was used to align the clonotypes against IMGT TRBV, TRBD and TRBJ reference segments. Analysis was restricted to V-J combinations with a frequency above 0.0001, which covered just over 98% of repertoires. A TCS score was defined as the ratio of F50 (clonal expansion) to E x V (chaos), with BLOSUM62-based TCRdist applied between CDR3 peptides within each V-J. Welch's t-statistics and random forest reduced just over 500 V-J features to 13, which were used in a naive Bayes classifier (R e1071). TCRdb handled the public reads itself, with Q25 trimming in fastp and clone calling in MiXCR, and kept productive beta chains. CDR3 protein duplicates are merged, each entry listing the most common genes and DNA. TCRdb's processing, not the study's, gives the V and J calls here. The sample profile shows some 510,000 distinct CDR3 sequences; around 21% of them were found once. More than 25% of the sample rests with the top ten.

This sequence originates from a young man with Graves' hyperthyroidism. In this chain, TRBV12-3 or TRBV12-4 is recombined with TRBJ1-1; the D gene lacks a confident call. The sequenced material came from blood. At the DNA level, the sequence is TGTGCCAGCAGTGACGGAGGATCTGAAGCTTTCTTT. Its protein reads: CASSDGGSEAFF.